This record covers a single T cell receptor (beta chain). What antigen it recognizes has not been identified. Base qualities are not provided; no much larger clone lies one nucleotide away. CDR1 GTSNPN and CDR2 SVGIG were looked up in the germline V gene (reference sequence). After removal of 4 bases from V and 7 bases from J, the junction retains 8 bases not matched to a gene. Taken from cysteine to phenylalanine, the CDR3 has 13 residues. Only CDR3 DNA is held: 39 bases, read in frame from base 1. Each collaborating institution followed its own protocols to collect whole blood in K2EDTA tubes. For TCRbeta analysis, collaborator samples were shipped as frozen whole blood, as isolated PBMCs, or as DNA extracted from either sample type. The data belong to a study of blood T cell repertoires in COVID-19 (dated by TCRdb to 2019 to 2021). As for the study more broadly: The collaborator samples originated in the United States, Italy and Spain and spanned the acute and convalescent phases of COVID-19. The prospective study material was composed of cDNA or gDNA derived from T cells, B-cell-depleted T cells, or PBMCs. Deeply sampled blood TCRbeta repertoires from subjects exposed to, actively infected with, or recovered from COVID-19 were included in the dataset. A freely available public database, intended as a resource for researchers studying the immune response to SARS-CoV-2, is where the repertoires were released. Samples came from the ongoing ImmuneRACE study (first 160 participants) plus 1,254 subjects from 6 global collaborators. The sample metadata nearly always contained a de-identified subject ID, COVID-19 status, age in years and sex. Where available, HLA class I and class II types were taken from metadata supplied by the sample provider and were not determined by assay-based typing. Points the paper makes about the study in general: How much clinical and demographic metadata was included differed by source and by participant, and the metadata was provided uncurated.

The immunoSEQ Assay, a bias-controlled multiplex PCR, was used to amplify TCRbeta CDR3 regions from genomic DNA. The source study handled its data this way. The number of nucleated cells in each sample was estimated by amplification of reference gene primers within the assay. To quantify the absolute abundance of each unique TCRbeta CDR3 rearrangement, sequence reads were collapsed and filtered. For each sample, productive Simpson clonality was calculated as the square root of Simpson's diversity index over productive rearrangements. Held by TCRdb, this immuneACCESS table contains in-frame sequences only and omits some clones. Under half of the omission traces to an unresolved V gene where checked; the cause of the rest is unknown. V and J calls and clone size are those listed in that table; D and trimming were worked out from the DNA. This sample comprises 70,000 or so clones, roughly 83% of them detected only once. Of the sample, more than 5% falls within the top ten clones.

In this chain, TRBV30 is recombined with TRBJ2-7; 9 nucleotides in the junction match TRBD2. Sequencing used peripheral blood. The sequence derives from a woman aged 55-70 years with acute or convalescent COVID-19. DNA sequence: TGTGCCTGGACAAACCTAGCGGGGTTTGAGCAGTACTTC. It specifies CAWTNLAGFEQYF.